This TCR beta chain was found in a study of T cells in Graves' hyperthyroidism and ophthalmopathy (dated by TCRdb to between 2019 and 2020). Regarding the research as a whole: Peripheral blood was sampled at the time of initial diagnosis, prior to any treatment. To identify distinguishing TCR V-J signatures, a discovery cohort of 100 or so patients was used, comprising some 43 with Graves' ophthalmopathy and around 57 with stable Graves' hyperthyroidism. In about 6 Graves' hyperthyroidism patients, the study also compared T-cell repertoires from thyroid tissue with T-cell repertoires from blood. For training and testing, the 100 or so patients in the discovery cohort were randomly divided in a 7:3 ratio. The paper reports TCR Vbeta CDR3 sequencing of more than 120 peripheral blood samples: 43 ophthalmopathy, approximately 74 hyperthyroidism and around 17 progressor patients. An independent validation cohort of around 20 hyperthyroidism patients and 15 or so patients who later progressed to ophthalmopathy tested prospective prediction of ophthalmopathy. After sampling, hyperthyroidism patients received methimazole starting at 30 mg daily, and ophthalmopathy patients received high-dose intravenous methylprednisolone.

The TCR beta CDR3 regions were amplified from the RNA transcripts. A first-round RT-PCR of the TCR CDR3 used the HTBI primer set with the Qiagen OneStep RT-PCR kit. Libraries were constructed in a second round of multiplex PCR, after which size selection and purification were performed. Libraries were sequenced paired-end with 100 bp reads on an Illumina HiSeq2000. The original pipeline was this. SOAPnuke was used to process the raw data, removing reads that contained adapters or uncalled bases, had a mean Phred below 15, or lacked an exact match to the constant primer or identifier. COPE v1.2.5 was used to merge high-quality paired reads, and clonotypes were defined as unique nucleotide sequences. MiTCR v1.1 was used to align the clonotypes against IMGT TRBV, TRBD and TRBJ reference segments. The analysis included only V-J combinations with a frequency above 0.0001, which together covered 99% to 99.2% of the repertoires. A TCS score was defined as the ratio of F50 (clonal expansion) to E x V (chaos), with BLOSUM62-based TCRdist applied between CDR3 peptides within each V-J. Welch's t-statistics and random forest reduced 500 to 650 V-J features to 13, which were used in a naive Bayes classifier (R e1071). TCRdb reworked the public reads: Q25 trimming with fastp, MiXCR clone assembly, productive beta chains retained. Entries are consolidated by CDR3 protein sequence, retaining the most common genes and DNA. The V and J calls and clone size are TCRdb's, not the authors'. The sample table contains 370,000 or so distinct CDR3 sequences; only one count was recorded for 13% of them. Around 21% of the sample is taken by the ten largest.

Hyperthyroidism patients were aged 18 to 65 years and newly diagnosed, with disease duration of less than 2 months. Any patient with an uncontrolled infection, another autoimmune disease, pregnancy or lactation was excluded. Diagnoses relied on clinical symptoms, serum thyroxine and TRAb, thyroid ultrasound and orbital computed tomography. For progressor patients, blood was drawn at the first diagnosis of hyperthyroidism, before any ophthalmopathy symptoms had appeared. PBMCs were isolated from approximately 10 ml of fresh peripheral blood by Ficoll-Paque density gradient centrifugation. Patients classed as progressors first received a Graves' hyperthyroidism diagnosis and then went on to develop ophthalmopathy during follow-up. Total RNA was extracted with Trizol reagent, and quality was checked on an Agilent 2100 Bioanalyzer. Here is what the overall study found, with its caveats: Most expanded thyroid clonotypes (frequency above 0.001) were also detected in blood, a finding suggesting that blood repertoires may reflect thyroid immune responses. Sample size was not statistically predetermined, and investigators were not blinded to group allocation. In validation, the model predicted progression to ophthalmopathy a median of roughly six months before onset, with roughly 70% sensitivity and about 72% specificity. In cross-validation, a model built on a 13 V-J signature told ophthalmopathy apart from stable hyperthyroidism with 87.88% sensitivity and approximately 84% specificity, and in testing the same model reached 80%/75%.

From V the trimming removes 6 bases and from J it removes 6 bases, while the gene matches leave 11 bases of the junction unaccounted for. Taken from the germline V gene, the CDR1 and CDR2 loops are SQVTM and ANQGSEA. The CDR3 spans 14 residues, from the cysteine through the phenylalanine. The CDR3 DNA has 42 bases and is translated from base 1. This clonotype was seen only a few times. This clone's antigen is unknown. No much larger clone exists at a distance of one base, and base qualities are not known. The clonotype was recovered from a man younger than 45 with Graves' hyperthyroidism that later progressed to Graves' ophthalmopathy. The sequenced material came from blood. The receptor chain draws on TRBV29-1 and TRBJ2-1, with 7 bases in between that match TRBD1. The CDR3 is CSVGGTEKGNEQFF. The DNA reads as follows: TGCAGCGTAGGTGGGACAGAGAAGGGCAATGAGCAGTTCTTC.